This T cell receptor beta chain was retrieved from a study of human T cells and chemical hapten exposure. V was clipped by 7 bases and J by 2 bases, with 16 bases between them. The length of the CDR3 is 15 residues. The germline gives CDR1 MNHEY, CDR2 SVGAGI. Library construction involved attaching unique molecular identifiers to individual cDNA molecules, which allowed quantitative, reproducible TCR counting. TCRdb used MiXCR to reprocess the reads, holding one entry per CDR3 protein. The sample carries thousands of distinct CDR3 sequences, less than 50% recorded once. With regard to this clonotype: Its antigen is not known.

As for treatment: therapeutic diphenylcyclopropenone sensitization with weekly scalp DPC. Study outcomes and limitations: The count of PT1 expanded TCRs correlated positively with patch test score. The number of TCRs over 1 in 1000 frequency stayed unchanged after DPC.

This TCR was sampled from an adult with alopecia areata. Some clones in this sample may be carry-over from other donors' samples. This table probably holds off-target reads from a library built for another chain. Sequencing was performed on whole blood, taken before DPC sensitization or 2, 6, or about 24 weeks after (not recorded which). The rearrangement uses TRBV6-5 and TRBJ2-3; no clear D. The CDR3, as DNA: TGTGCCAGCAAGGTGTGGCAGGAGAACACAGATACGCAGTATTTT. As protein: CASKVWQENTDTQYF.